Shown below are 30 T cell receptor beta chains from a single sample sequenced in a study of blood T cell repertoires in COVID-19. Here immunoSEQ multiplex PCR was the method, and the copy in TCRdb shows in-frame clones only, minus some. The table lists 270,000 or so clones, 89% of them singletons. Sequencing was carried out using peripheral blood. These receptors originate from a woman in her thirties or forties who had recovered from COVID-19.

This clone has more than one count but fewer than ten. The V call is TRBV30, the J call TRBJ2-2, with 9 bases identical to TRBD2. V was pared by 4 bases and J by 5 bases, with 5 bases of the junction left unmatched. The CDR3 has 14 amino acids. The germline V gene has CDR1 GTSNPN and CDR2 SVGIG (reference sequence). The CDR3 loop reads CAWKAGGITGELFF. CDR3 DNA: TGTGCCTGGAAGGCGGGAGGGATTACCGGGGAGCTGTTTTTT. The whole variable domain, filled in from reference TRBV30 and TRBJ2-2, reads SQTIHQWPATLVQPVGSPLSLECTVEGTSNPNLYWYRQAAGRGLQLLFYSVGIGQISSEVPQNLSASRPQDRQFILSSKKLLLSDSGFYLCAWKAGGITGELFFGEGSRLTVL.

CDR3: CASSPAGSGQPQHF. The CDR3 coding sequence is TGTGCCAGCAGCCCTGCGGGGAGTGGACAGCCCCAGCATTTT. The chain employs TRBV7-9 and TRBJ1-5, with D unclear. Germline V gives CDR1 SEHNR, CDR2 FQNEAQ (reference sequence). The CDR3 loop spans 14 amino acids. V dropped 5 bases and J dropped 7 bases, with 15 bases sitting between them.

The chain uses TRBV11-2 and TRBJ2-3; weak D call: TRBD2 (6 bases). Germline V CDR1 and CDR2: SGHAT, FQNNGV. V was pared by 3 bases and J by 3 bases, with 13 bases between. CDR3 length: 15 amino acids. The CDR3 DNA sequence: TGTGCCAGCAGCTTGGAGGGCATGGGGACAGATACGCAGTATTTT. Translating it yields CASSLEGMGTDTQYF.

This clone was seen a single time. J is TRBJ2-3 and V is TRBV12-5, with D perhaps matching TRBD2 (5 bases). The CDR3 sequence is 15 residues long. V was pared by 7 bases and J by 4 bases, with 18 bases between. Per the germline V gene, CDR1 is LGHNT and CDR2 is FRNRAP. CDR3: CASAPPVGSSDTQYF. In DNA, the CDR3 is TGTGCTAGTGCCCCCCCCGTAGGGAGCTCAGATACGCAGTATTTT.

This chain joins TRBV27 and TRBJ1-1; D uncertain. In germline, CDR1 is MNHEY, CDR2 SMNVEV (reference sequence). Deletions cut 5 bases from V and 3 bases from J, with 16 bases between. This CDR3 is 15 amino acids long. In nucleotides, the CDR3 is TGTGCCAGCAGTCTCACAGAGGGCAAGGACACTGAAGCTTTCTTT. Translation gives CASSLTEGKDTEAFF.

This sequence joins TRBV5-1 and TRBJ2-7; TRBD2 matches at 9 bases. CDR1 is SGHRS, CDR2 YFSETQ, per germline. The CDR3 totals 16 residues. J was trimmed by 5 bases and V by 0 bases; bases with no gene match: 9. The CDR3 coding sequence is TGCGCCAGCAGCTTGGCTTATTTAGCGGGAGCCCACGAGCAGTACTTC. Its translation: CASSLAYLAGAHEQYF.

This CDR3 is CASGLGGSRNEQFF. The DNA of the CDR3 is TGTGCCAGCGGACTGGGGGGGAGTAGAAATGAGCAGTTCTTC. The J gene is TRBJ2-1, the V gene TRBV7-3; TRBD2 aligns across 7 bases. CDR3 length: 14 residues. Germline V CDR1 and CDR2: SGHTA, FQGTGA. The ends lost 8 bases at V and 7 bases at J; junction bases unmatched: 11.

The genes are TRBV30 and TRBJ1-4, with TRBD1 matching over 7 bases. CDR1 is GTSNPN and CDR2 is SVGIG in the germline V gene (reference sequence). CDR3 length: 14 amino acids. The V gene end was trimmed by 1 base and the J gene end by 7 bases; junction bases not matched to a gene: 6. The CDR3 nucleotides read TGTGCCTGGAGTGGCCAGGGGGGACGTGAAAAACTGTTTTTT. Its translation is CAWSGQGGREKLFF.

This clone was counted at least ten times. V and J are TRBV4-1 and TRBJ2-1; 9 bases agree with TRBD2. The germline V gene encodes CDR1 MGHRA and CDR2 YSYEKL. The V and J ends lost 4 bases and 5 bases, in that order; junction bases with no gene match: 9. The CDR3 covers 16 residues. The CDR3 coding sequence is TGCGCCAGCAGCCCGCCCGGGACTAGCAGCGACAATGAGCAGTTCTTC. Translated, it gives CASSPPGTSSDNEQFF.

On this clone itself: The sample carries other DNA sequences with the same CDR3. The chain joins TRBV6-5 to TRBJ1-1; 10 nucleotides match TRBD1. V gave up 5 bases and J gave up 2 bases; unmatched junction bases: 2. Germline V gene data show CDR1 as MNHEY and CDR2 as SVGAGI. The CDR3 runs 14 residues. The CDR3 DNA reads as TGTGCCAGCAGTCGGGACAGGGGAAACACTGAAGCTTTCTTT. It yields the protein CASSRDRGNTEAFF.

This rearrangement joins TRBV28 to TRBJ2-3, with 8 bases identical to TRBD2. The CDR3 totals 17 residues. The V gene's germline CDR1 is MDHEN and CDR2 SYDVKM. The V segment lost 2 bases and the J segment 0 bases; nucleotides outside the gene matches: 7. CDR3 coding DNA: TGTGCCAGCAGTTTAATCCGGGAGGGGTCTAGCACAGATACGCAGTATTTT. It translates to CASSLIREGSSTDTQYF.

The V gene is TRBV18, the J gene TRBJ2-7; maybe TRBD1 (5 bases). The CDR3 is 16 residues long. Looked up from germline, CDR1 is KGHSH and CDR2 is LQKENI. The V gene lost 2 bases and the J gene lost 0 bases, with 14 bases spanning the gap. The CDR3 reads CASSPGADTHSYEQYF. As DNA, the CDR3 is TGTGCCAGCTCACCAGGGGCCGATACCCACTCCTACGAGCAGTACTTC.

This clone was observed a few times. The CDR3 bases are TGTGCCAGCAGCTCGGGACTAGCGGGGAACACCGGGGAGCTGTTTTTT. It is translated as CASSSGLAGNTGELFF. The rearrangement links TRBV7-8 to TRBJ2-2; 12 bases map to TRBD2. This CDR3 contains 16 residues. V shed 4 bases, J shed 1 base, and the junction held 1 base outside the gene matches. Per the germline V gene, CDR1 is SGHVS and CDR2 is FQNEAQ.

The V gene is TRBV29-1, the J gene TRBJ2-1; 9 bases map to TRBD2. This CDR3 region has 14 residues. Unmatched junction bases numbered 7, after V lost 7 bases and J lost 3 bases. The V gene's germline CDR1 is SQVTM and CDR2 ANQGSEA. The CDR3 reads CSATGTSSYNEQFF. The CDR3 DNA follows: TGCAGCGCGACCGGGACTAGCAGCTACAATGAGCAGTTCTTC.

This clone was observed once. The CDR3 is CASSSRMTSGSYEQYF. CDR3 bases: TGTGCCAGCAGTTCGCGGATGACTAGCGGCTCCTACGAGCAGTACTTC. The chain recombines TRBV27 with TRBJ2-7; 9 bases fit TRBD2. From germline, CDR1 is MNHEY and CDR2 SMNVEV (reference sequence). V was clipped by 4 bases and J by 0 bases; unmatched bases: 7. The CDR3 has 16 residues.

This clone was counted between two and nine times. The chain combines TRBV24-1 with TRBJ2-1; D unresolved. This CDR3 comprises 11 residues. V was cut by 8 bases and J by 8 bases, with 9 bases left in between. Germline CDR1 KGHDR, CDR2 SFDVKD. The CDR3 bases are TGTGCCACCACAGGTGGCGATGAGCAGTTCTTC. Amino acids: CATTGGDEQFF.

This chain uses TRBV24-1 with TRBJ2-1; tentatively, D is TRBD1 or TRBD2 (11 bases each). The CDR3 consists of 21 residues. Germline assignment: CDR1 KGHDR and CDR2 SFDVKD. Trimming shortened V by 4 bases and J by 6 bases, and 33 bases separated the two germline ends. The CDR3 nucleotides are TGTGCCACCAGTGAAGGGGCCGGACAGGGGGCAACTAGCGGGAGCTCCAATGAGCAGTTCTTC. Translated, it gives CATSEGAGQGATSGSSNEQFF.

The gene calls are TRBV7-2 and TRBJ1-4, with a tentative D call TRBD1 (5 bases). Between the trimmed V and J ends, which lost 1 base and 4 bases, there was a span of 19 bases. Germline values: CDR1 SGHTA, CDR2 FQGNSA. CDR3 length: 18 residues. CDR3 protein: CASSLGPAVIGVNEKLFF. CDR3 nucleotide sequence: TGTGCCAGCAGCTTAGGACCCGCGGTGATAGGGGTTAATGAAAAACTGTTTTTT.

The V call is TRBV11-1, the J call TRBJ1-2; 7 bases match TRBD1. The V gene end was trimmed by 2 bases and the J gene end by 5 bases; junction bases not matched to a gene: 8. Germline loops: CDR1 SGHAT, CDR2 FQDESV (reference sequence). The CDR3 consists of 15 residues. In nucleotides, the CDR3 is TGTGCCAGCAGCTTAATAGACAGGGTCCAATATGGCTACACCTTC. Translating gives CASSLIDRVQYGYTF.

V gene TRBV3-1 (or the pseudogene TRBV3-2) combines with J gene TRBJ2-7, with 9 bases that match TRBD1. V was pared by 5 bases and J by 2 bases, with 7 bases of the junction left unmatched. This CDR3 contains 15 residues. CDR1 is LGHDT and CDR2 is YNNKEL in the germline V gene (reference sequence). Here the CDR3 DNA reads TGTGCCAGCAGCATATTGGGGACAGGGACCTACGAGCAGTACTTC. It codes for CASSILGTGTYEQYF.

V gene TRBV21-1 combines with J gene TRBJ1-2. TRBV21-1 represents a pseudogene. The CDR3 runs 11 residues. The CDR3: CASSYWEGYTF. CDR3 bases: TGTGCCAGCAGCTACTGGGAGGGCTACACCTTC.

The chain recombines TRBV6-4 with TRBJ2-2; TRBD2 aligns across 10 bases. J lost 6 bases, V lost 2 bases, and 0 bases had no gene match. This CDR3 has 14 amino acids. Germline loops: CDR1 MRHNA, CDR2 SNTAGT. The CDR3 DNA follows: TGTGCCAGCAGTGACGGGACTAGCGCCGGGGAGCTGTTTTTT. This sequence encodes CASSDGTSAGELFF.

Remarks on this clone: A read error may produce the germline difference seen at one junction end. This chain connects TRBV7-7 to TRBJ2-2; perhaps TRBD1 as D (6 bases). Looked up from germline, CDR1 is SSHAT and CDR2 is FNYEAQ (reference sequence). This CDR3 is 15 amino acids long. CDR3 bases: TGTGCTAGCAGCTTAGGGGGAGCCTCCACCGGGGAGCTGTTTTTT. This translates into CASSLGGASTGELFF.

This sequence joins TRBV11-3 and TRBJ2-7; possible D gene TRBD2, 5 bases. Looked up from germline, CDR1 is SGHNT and CDR2 is YENEEA. V was cut by 3 bases and J by 7 bases, with 10 bases left in between. The length of the CDR3 is 12 residues. The CDR3 here is CASSLLTGEQYF. The CDR3 nucleotides read TGTGCCAGCAGCTTGCTGACGGGGGAGCAGTACTTC.

This sequence joins TRBV9 and TRBJ2-5; no reliable D call. Per germline, CDR1 SGDLS and CDR2 YYNGEE. V lost 0 bases and J 1 base, leaving 7 bases between the germline ends. This CDR3 is built from 14 residues. CDR3 in amino acids: CASSVDGSQETQYF. CDR3 nucleotide sequence: TGTGCCAGCAGCGTAGATGGCAGCCAAGAGACCCAGTACTTC.

For this clone: Additional DNA sequences in this sample encode the identical CDR3. The chain has TRBV28 and TRBJ1-2, with D unresolved. V was shortened by 6 bases and J by 2 bases, with 4 bases between the two germline ends. Germline values: CDR1 MDHEN, CDR2 SYDVKM. The CDR3 runs to 11 residues. CDR3 nucleotide sequence: TGTGCCAGCAGCTCGAACTATGGCTACACCTTC. Translating it yields CASSSNYGYTF.

A word on this clone: The junction shows a germline mismatch at one end, possibly a read error. The V and J genes are TRBV28 and TRBJ1-3, with 8 bases that match TRBD1. Germline CDR1 reads MDHEN; CDR2 reads SYDVKM. This CDR3 contains 16 residues. The CDR3 region is CAGSRGLTSSGNTIYF. The DNA of the CDR3 is TGTGCCGGCAGCAGGGGGCTTACTTCCTCTGGAAACACCATATATTTT.

Turning to this clone: The identical CDR3 is also encoded by other nucleotide sequences in the sample. The chain combines TRBV30 with TRBJ2-5; TRBD2 is a possible D gene (7 bases). V lost 3 bases to trimming and J lost 4 bases, with 9 bases between them. The CDR3 runs 12 residues. CDR1 is GTSNPN and CDR2 is SVGIG in the germline V gene (reference sequence). CDR3 in amino acids: CAWRGGGETQYF. CDR3 nucleotide sequence: TGTGCCTGGAGAGGGGGGGGAGAGACCCAGTACTTC. Supplemented by reference TRBV30 and TRBJ2-5, the full variable domain reads SQTIHQWPATLVQPVGSPLSLECTVEGTSNPNLYWYRQAAGRGLQLLFYSVGIGQISSEVPQNLSASRPQDRQFILSSKKLLLSDSGFYLCAWRGGGETQYFGPGTRLLVL.

The chain combines TRBV13 with TRBJ1-2, with D possibly TRBD1 on 5 matching bases. Trimming left V 3 bases short and J 8 bases short, with 13 bases between. The CDR3 extends over 13 amino acids. Per germline, CDR1 PRHDT and CDR2 FYEKMQ (reference sequence). The CDR3 sequence: CASSLTSGFGYTF. DNA of the CDR3: TGTGCCAGCAGCTTGACCTCAGGGTTCGGCTACACCTTC.

There are a few counts of this clone. The chain carries TRBV3-1 (or the pseudogene TRBV3-2) and TRBJ2-7, with D perhaps TRBD2 (7 bases). Germline values: CDR1 LGHDT, CDR2 YNNKEL (reference sequence). CDR3 length: 17 amino acids. Trimming took off 0 bases at V and 6 bases at J, with 21 bases between the two ends. The DNA of the CDR3 is TGTGCCAGCAGCCAAGAGGGGGGGACATCCCTTCCGCGCGAGCAGTACTTC. Amino acid sequence: CASSQEGGTSLPREQYF.